This TCR beta chain derives from a study of cytomegalovirus exposure and HLA in healthy donors. Points from the study as a whole: Among TCR sequences, most were rare, though some public TCRs appeared in many donors. Cytomegalovirus status, reportedly, was diagnosed with high specificity and sensitivity by the classifier. The study flagged some 170 TCR beta chains as cytomegalovirus-associated.

The donors were members of the validation cohort, which comprised 120 subjects and was separate from the first cohort of 670 or so subjects. Germline assignment: CDR1 KGHSH and CDR2 LQKENI. The V end lost 5 bases, the J end lost 15 bases, and 21 bases lay between the germline ends. CDR3 size: 13 residues. Note on this clone: Its antigen is still unknown.

Profiled with immunoSEQ multiplex PCR; TCRdb holds only in-frame clones, not every one. This sample has some 60,000 clones, with roughly 96% found just once. Sequencing used PBMCs. This chain joins TRBV18 and TRBJ2-3; no firm D call. The sequence was collected from a man between 18 and 29 years old in good health and CMV-seronegative. Here the CDR3 DNA reads TGTGCCAGCTCAAACCCAGGCCGACATTTAAACTATTTT. It specifies CASSNPGRHLNYF.